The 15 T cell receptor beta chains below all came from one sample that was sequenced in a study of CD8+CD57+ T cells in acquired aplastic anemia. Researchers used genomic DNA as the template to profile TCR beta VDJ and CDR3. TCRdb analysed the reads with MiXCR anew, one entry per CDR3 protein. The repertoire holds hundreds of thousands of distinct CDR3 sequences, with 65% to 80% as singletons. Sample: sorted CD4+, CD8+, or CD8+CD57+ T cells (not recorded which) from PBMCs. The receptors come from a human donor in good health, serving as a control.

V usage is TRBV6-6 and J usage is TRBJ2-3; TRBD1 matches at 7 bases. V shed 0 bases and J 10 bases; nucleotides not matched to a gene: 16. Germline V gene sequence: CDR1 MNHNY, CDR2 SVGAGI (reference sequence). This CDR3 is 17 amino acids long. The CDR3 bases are TGTGCCAGCAGTTACTCGAAAGGGGGCGGCGAGGTAGGAGCGCAGTATTTT. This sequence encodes CASSYSKGGGEVGAQYF.

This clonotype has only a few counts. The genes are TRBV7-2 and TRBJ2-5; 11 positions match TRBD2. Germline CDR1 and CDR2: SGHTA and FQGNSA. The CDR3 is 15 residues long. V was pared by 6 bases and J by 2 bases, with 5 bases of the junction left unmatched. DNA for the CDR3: TGTGCCAGCAGTCATACTAGCGGGGGACAAGAGACCCAGTACTTC. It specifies CASSHTSGGQETQYF.

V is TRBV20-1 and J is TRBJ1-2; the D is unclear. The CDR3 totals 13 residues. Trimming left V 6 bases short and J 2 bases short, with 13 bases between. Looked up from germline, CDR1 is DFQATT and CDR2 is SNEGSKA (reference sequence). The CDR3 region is CSAGAADNYGYTF. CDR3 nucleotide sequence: TGCAGTGCCGGCGCGGCCGACAACTATGGCTACACCTTC.

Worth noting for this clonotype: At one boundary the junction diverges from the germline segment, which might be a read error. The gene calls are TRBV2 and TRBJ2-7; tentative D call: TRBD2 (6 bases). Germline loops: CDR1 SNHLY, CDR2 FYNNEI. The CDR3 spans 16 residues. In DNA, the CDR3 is TGTGCCAGCAGGGGCATTGCGGGGCAGGGTAGAGACGAGAAGTACTTC. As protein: CASRGIAGQGRDEKYF.

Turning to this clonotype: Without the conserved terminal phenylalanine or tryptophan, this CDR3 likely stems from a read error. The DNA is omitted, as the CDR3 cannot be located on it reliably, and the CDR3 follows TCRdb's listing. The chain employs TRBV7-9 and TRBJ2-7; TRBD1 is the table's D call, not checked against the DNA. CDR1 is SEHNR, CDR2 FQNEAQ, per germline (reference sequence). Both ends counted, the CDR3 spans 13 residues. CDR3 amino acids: CASSHARDTAPLS.

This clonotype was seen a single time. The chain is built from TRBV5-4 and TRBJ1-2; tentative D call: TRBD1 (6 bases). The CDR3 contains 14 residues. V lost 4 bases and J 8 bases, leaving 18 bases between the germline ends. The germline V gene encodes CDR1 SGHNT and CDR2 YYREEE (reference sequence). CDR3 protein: CASSVRDIGRGYTF. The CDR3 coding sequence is TGTGCCAGCAGCGTCCGGGACATAGGGCGGGGCTACACCTTC.

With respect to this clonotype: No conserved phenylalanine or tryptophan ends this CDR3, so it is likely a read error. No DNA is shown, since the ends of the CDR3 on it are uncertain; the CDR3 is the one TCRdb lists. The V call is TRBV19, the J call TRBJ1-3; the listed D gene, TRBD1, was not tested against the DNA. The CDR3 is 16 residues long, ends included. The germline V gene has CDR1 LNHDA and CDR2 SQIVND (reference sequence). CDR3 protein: CASIAGDASPGHTRYV.

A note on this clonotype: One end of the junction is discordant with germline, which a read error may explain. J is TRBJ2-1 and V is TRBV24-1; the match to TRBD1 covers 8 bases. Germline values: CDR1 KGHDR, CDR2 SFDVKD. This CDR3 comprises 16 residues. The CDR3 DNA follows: TGTTCCACCAGTGATGCTGGGACAGGACCTTACAATGAGCAGTTCTTC. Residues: CSTSDAGTGPYNEQFF.

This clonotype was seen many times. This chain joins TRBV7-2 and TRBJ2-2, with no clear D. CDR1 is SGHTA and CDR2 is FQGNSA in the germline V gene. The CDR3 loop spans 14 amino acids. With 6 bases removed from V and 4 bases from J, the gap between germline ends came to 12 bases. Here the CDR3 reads CASSPQRFTGELFF. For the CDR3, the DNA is TGTGCCAGCAGTCCTCAGCGATTCACCGGGGAGCTGTTTTTT.

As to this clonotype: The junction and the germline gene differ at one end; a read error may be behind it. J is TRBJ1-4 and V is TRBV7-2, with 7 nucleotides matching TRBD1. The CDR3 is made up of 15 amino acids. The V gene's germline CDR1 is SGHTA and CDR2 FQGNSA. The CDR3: CASSLVGTAKEKLFF. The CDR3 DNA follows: TGTGCCAGCAGCTTAGTCGGGACAGCTAAAGAAAAACTGTTTTTT.

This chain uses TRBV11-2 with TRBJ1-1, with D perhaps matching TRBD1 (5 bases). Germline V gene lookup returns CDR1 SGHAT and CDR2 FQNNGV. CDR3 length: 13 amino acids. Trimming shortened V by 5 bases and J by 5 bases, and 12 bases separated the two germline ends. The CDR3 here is CASSKLPGTEAFF. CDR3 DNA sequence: TGTGCCAGCAGCAAGCTCCCAGGGACTGAAGCTTTCTTT.

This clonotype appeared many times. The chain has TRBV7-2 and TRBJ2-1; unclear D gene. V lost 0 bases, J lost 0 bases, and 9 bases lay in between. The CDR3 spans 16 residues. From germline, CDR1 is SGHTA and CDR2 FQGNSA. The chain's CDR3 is CASSLAGSGSYNEQFF. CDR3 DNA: TGTGCCAGCAGCTTAGCAGGGTCCGGCTCCTACAATGAGCAGTTCTTC.

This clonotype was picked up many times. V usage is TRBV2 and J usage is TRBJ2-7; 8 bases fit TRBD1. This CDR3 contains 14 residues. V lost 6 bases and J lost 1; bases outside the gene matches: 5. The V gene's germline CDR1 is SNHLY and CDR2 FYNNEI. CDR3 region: CASRTGAISYEQYF. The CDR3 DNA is TGTGCCAGCAGGACAGGGGCGATTTCCTACGAGCAGTACTTC. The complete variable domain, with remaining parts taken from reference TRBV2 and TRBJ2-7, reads EPEVTQTPSHQVTQMGQEVILRCVPISNHLYFYWYRQILGQKVEFLVSFYNNEISEKSEIFDDQFSVERPDGSNFTLKIRSTKLEDSAMYFCASRTGAISYEQYFGPGTRLTVT.

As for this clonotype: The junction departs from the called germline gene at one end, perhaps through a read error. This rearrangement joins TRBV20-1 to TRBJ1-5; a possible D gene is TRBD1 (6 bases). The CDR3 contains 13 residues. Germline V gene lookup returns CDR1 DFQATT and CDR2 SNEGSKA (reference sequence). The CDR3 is CSARVQGVPSQHF. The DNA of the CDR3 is TGCAGTGCCAGAGTACAGGGCGTACCCTCCCAGCATTTT.

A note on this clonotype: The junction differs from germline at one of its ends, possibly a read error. The DNA for the CDR3 is TGTGCCAGCAGGCCGGAGGGGGGTATAGGGCCCCAGCATTTT. Residues: CASRPEGGIGPQHF. The rearrangement links TRBV5-1 to TRBJ1-5, with D possibly matching TRBD1 (6 bases). This CDR3 spans 14 amino acids. Germline values: CDR1 SGHRS, CDR2 YFSETQ.